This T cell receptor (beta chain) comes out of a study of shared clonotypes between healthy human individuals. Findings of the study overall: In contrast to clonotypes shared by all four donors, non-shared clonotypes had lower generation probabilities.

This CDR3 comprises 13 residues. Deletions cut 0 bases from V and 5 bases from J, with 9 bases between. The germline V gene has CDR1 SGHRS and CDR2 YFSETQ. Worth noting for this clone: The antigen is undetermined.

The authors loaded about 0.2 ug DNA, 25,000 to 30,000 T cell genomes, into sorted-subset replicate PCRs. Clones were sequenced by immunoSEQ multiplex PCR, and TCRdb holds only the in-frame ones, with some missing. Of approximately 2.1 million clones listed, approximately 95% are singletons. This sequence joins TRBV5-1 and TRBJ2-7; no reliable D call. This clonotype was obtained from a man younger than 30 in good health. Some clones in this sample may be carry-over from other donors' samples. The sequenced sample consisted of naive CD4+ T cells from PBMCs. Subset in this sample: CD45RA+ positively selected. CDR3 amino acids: CASSLVPADEQYF. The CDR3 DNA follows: TGCGCCAGCAGCTTGGTTCCGGCGGACGAGCAGTACTTC.